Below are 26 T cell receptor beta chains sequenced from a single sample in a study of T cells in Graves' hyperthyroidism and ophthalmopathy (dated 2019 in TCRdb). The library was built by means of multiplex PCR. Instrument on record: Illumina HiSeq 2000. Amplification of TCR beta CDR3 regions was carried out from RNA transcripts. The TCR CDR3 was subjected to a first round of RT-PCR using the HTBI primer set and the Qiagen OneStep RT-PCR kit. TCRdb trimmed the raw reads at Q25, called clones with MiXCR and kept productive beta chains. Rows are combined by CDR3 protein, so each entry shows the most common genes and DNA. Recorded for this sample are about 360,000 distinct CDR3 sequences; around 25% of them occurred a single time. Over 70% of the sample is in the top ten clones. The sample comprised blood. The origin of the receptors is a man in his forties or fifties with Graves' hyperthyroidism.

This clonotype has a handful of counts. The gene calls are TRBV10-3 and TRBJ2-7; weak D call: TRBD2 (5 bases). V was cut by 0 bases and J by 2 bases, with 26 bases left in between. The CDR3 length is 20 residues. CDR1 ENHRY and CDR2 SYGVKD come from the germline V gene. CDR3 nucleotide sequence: TGTGCCATCAGTGAGTCGAAGGTCACCCCGAGCGGACCCCGCGCCTACGAGCAGTACTTC. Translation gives CAISESKVTPSGPRAYEQYF.

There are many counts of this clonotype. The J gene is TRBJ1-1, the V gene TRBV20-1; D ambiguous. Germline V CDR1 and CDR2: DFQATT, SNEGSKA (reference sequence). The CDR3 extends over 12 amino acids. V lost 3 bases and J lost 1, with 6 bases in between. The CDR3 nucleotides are TGCAGTGCTAGCAGCCCGAACACTGAAGCTTTCTTT. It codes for CSASSPNTEAFF.

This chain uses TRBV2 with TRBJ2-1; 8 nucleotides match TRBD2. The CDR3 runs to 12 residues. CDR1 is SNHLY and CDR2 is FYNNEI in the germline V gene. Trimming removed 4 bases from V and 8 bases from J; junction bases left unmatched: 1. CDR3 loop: CASSVSGDEQFF. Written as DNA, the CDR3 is TGTGCCAGCAGTGTTAGCGGGGATGAGCAGTTCTTC. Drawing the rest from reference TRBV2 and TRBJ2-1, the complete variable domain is EPEVTQTPSHQVTQMGQEVILRCVPISNHLYFYWYRQILGQKVEFLVSFYNNEISEKSEIFDDQFSVERPDGSNFTLKIRSTKLEDSAMYFCASSVSGDEQFFGPGTRLTVL.

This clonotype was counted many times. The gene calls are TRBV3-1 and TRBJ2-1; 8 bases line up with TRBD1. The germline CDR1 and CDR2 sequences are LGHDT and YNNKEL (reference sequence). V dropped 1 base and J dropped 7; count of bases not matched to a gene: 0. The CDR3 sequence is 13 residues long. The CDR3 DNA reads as TGTGCCAGCAGCCAAGGGGACAGGAATGAGCAGTTCTTC. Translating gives CASSQGDRNEQFF.

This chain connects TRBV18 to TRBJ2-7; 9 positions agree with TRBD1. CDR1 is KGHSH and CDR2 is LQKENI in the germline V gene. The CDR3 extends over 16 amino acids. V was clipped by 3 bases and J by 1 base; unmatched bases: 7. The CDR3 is CASSPTQGAGSYEQYF. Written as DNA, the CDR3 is TGTGCCAGCTCACCTACACAGGGGGCTGGGTCCTACGAGCAGTACTTC.

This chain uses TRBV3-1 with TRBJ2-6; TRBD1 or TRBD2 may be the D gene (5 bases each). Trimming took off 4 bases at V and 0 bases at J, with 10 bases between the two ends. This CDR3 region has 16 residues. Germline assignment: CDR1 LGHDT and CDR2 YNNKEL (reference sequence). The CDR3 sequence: CASSLGVSSGANVLTF. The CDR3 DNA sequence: TGTGCCAGCAGCCTGGGGGTCAGCTCTGGGGCCAACGTCCTGACTTTC.

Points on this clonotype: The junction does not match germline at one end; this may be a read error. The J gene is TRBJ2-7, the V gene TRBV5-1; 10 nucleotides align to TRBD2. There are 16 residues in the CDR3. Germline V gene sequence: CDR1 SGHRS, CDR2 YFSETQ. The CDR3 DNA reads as TGTGCCAGCAGCCAATCGACTAGCGGGCCAACCTACGAGCAGTACTTC. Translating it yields CASSQSTSGPTYEQYF.

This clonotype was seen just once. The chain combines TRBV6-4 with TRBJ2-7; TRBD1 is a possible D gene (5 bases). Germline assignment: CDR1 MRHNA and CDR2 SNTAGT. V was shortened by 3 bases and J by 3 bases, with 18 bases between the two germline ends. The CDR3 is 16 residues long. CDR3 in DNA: TGTGCCAGCAGTGAAGTTCGCGACAGTCTCGGCTACGAGCAGTACTTC. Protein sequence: CASSEVRDSLGYEQYF.

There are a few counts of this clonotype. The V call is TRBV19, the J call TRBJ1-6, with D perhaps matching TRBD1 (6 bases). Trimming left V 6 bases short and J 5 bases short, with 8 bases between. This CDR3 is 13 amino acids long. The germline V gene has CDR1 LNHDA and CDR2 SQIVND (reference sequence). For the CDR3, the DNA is TGTGCCAGTAGAACAGGGAATAATTCACCCCTCCACTTT. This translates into CASRTGNNSPLHF.

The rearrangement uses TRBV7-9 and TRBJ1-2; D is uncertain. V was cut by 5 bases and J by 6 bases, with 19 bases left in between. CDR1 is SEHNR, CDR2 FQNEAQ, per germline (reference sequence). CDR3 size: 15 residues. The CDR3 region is CASSLSGNSRDGYTF. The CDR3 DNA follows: TGTGCCAGCAGCCTAAGCGGCAACTCCCGGGATGGCTACACCTTC.

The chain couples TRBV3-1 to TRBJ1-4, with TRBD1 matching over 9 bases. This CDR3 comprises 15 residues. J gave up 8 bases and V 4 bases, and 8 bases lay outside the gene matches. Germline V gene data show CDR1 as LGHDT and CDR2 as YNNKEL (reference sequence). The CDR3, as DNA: TGTGCCAGCAGCCCAGGGGACAGGGCTGGCGAAAAACTGTTTTTT. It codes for CASSPGDRAGEKLFF.

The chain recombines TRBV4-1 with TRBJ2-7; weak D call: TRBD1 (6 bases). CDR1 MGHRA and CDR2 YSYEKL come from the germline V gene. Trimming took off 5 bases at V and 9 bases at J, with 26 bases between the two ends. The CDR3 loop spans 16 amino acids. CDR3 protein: CASSYDSGTPRFGQYF. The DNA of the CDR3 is TGCGCCAGCAGCTACGATTCCGGGACACCCCGCTTCGGGCAGTACTTC.

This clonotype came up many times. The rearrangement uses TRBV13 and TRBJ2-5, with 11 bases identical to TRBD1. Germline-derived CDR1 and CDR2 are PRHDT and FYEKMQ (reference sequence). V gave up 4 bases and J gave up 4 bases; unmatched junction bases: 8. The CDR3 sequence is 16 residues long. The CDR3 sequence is CASSSRTGGMSETQYF. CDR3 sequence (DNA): TGTGCCAGCAGCTCTCGGACAGGGGGCATGTCAGAGACCCAGTACTTC.

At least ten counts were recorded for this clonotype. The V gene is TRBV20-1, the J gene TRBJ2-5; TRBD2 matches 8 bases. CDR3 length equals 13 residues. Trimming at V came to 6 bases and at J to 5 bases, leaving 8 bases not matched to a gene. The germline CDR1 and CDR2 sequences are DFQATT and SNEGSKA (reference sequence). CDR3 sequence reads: CSAMTGGGETQYF. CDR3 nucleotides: TGCAGTGCCATGACAGGCGGGGGGGAGACCCAGTACTTC.

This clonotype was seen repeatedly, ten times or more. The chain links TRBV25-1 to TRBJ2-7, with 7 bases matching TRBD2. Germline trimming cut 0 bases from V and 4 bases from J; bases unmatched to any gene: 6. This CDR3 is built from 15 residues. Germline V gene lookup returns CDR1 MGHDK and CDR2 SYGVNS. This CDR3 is CASSEYLGGSYEQYF. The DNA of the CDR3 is TGTGCCAGCAGTGAATATCTTGGCGGGAGTTACGAGCAGTACTTC.

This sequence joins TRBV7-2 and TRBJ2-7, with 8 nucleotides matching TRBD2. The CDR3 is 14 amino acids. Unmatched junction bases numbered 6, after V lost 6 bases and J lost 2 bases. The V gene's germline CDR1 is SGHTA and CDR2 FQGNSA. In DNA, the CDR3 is TGTGCCAGCAGAACGGGAGGGAAAGCCTACGAGCAGTACTTC. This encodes CASRTGGKAYEQYF.

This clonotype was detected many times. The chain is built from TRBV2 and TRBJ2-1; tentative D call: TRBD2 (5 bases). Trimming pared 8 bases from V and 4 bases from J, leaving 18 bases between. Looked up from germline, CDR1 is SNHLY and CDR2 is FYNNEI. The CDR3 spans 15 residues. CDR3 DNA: TGTGCCAGCTACGTGCTAGGACGGGATTACAATGAGCAGTTCTTC. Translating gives CASYVLGRDYNEQFF.

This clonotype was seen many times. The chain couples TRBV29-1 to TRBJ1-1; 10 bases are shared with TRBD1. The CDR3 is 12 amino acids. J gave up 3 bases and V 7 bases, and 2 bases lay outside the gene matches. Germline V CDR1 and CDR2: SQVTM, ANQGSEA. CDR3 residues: CSGGTGDTEAFF. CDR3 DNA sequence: TGCAGCGGGGGGACAGGGGACACTGAAGCTTTCTTT.

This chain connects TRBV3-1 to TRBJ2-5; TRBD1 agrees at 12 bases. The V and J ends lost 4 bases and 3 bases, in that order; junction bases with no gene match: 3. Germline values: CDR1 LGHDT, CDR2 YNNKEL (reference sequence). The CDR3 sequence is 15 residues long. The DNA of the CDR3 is TGTGCCAGCAGCCCGGGACAGGGGGCGGAAGAGACCCAGTACTTC. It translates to CASSPGQGAEETQYF.

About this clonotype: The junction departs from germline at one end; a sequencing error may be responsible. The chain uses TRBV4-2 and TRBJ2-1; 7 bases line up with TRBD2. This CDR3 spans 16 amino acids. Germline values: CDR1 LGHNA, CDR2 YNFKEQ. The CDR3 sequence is CVSSPDGSGGYNEQFF. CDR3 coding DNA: TGTGTCAGCAGCCCCGATGGGTCGGGAGGTTACAATGAGCAGTTCTTC.

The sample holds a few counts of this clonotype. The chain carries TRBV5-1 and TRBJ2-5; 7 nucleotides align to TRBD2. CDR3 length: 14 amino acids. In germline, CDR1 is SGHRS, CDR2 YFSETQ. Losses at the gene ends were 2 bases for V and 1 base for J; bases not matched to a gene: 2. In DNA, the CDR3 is TGCGCCAGCAGCTTCCAGCGGGGCCAAGAGACCCAGTACTTC. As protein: CASSFQRGQETQYF.

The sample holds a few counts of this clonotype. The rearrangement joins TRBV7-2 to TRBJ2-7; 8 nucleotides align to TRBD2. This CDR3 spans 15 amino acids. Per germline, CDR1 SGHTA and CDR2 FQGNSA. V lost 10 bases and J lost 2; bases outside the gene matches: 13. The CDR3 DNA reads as TGTGCCACCAGTGACCCCCGGGGGGGGGCCTACGAGCAGTACTTC. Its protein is CATSDPRGGAYEQYF.

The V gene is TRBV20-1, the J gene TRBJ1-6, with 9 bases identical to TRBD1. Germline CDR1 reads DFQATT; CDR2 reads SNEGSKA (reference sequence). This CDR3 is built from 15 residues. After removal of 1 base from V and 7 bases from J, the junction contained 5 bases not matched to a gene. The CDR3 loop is CSARVVGQGNSPLHF. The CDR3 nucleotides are TGCAGTGCTAGAGTCGTGGGACAGGGAAATTCACCCCTCCACTTT.

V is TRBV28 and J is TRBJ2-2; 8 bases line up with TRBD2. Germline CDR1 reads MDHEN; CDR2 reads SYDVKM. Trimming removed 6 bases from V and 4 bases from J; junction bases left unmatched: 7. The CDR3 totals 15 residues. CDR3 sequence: CASSLTSGTTGELFF. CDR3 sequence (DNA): TGTGCCAGCAGCCTCACTAGCGGAACCACCGGGGAGCTGTTTTTT. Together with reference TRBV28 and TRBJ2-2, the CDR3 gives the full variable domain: DVKVTQSSRYLVKRTGEKVFLECVQDMDHENMFWYRQDPGLGLRLIYFSYDVKMKEKGDIPEGYSVSREKKERFSLILESASTNQTSMYLCASSLTSGTTGELFFGEGSRLTVL.

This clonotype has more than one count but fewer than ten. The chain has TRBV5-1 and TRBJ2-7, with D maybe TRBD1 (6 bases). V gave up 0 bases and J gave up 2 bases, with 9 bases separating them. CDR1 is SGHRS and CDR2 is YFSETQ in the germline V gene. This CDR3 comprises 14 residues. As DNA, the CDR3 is TGCGCCAGCAGCTTGGGACAGGACGCCTACGAGCAGTACTTC. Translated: CASSLGQDAYEQYF.

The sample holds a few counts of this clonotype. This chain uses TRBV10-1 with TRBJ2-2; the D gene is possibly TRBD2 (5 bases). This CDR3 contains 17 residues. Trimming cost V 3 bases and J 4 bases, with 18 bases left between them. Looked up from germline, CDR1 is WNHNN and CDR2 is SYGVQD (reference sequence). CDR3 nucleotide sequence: TGCGCCAGCAGTGAATTGACCGGGATCCAAGGCACCGGGGAGCTGTTTTTT. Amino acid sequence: CASSELTGIQGTGELFF.